Each of the 6 T cell receptor beta chains below was sequenced from the same sample in a study of cytomegalovirus exposure and HLA in healthy donors. The PCR was carried out with 60 Vbeta primers and 13 Jbeta primers. This table comes from immunoSEQ multiplex PCR, and its TCRdb copy is limited to in-frame clones, with some not included. The sample has about 190,000 clones; around 75% are singletons. Sequenced input: PBMCs. The receptors were gathered from a woman aged 25-40 years in good health and CMV-seronegative.

The gene calls are TRBV6-5 and TRBJ1-1; TRBD1 might be the D (6 bases). The V and J ends lost 8 bases and 3 bases respectively, with 16 bases between them. CDR3 length: 14 residues. CDR1 and CDR2 from the germline V gene are MNHEY and SVGAGI. In DNA, the CDR3 is TGTGCCAGCGAAATGCAAACAGGGTACACTGAAGCTTTCTTT. Amino acid sequence: CASEMQTGYTEAFF.

J is TRBJ2-1 and V is TRBV27, with 8 bases matching TRBD1. The germline V gene encodes CDR1 MNHEY and CDR2 SMNVEV (reference sequence). This CDR3 has 18 residues. The V segment lost 0 bases and the J segment 1 base; nucleotides outside the gene matches: 8. CDR3 in DNA: TGTGCCAGCAGTTTATCTTACCGACAGGGGATATCCTACAATGAGCAGTTCTTC. As protein: CASSLSYRQGISYNEQFF.

J is TRBJ2-7 and V is TRBV9; 8 bases line up with TRBD1. The CDR3 is made up of 14 amino acids. After removal of 3 bases from V and 5 bases from J, the junction contained 7 bases not matched to a gene. CDR1 is SGDLS and CDR2 is YYNGEE in the germline V gene. In DNA, the CDR3 is TGTGCCAGCAGCGCCGACAGGGGCCTGAACGAGCAGTACTTC. This sequence encodes CASSADRGLNEQYF.

This clone has a single count. The J gene is TRBJ2-5, the V gene TRBV27, with a weak D call TRBD2 (6 bases). The end of the DNA fits TRBJ2-7 better, so the J call may be wrong. The CDR3 runs 14 residues. Germline V CDR1 and CDR2: MNHEY, SMNVEV (reference sequence). Written as DNA, the CDR3 is TGTGCCAGCAGTCCAGGGACTCTCTCCTACGAGCAGTACTTC. Its translation: CASSPGTLSYEQYF.

The CDR3 is CASSLDAVSNYGYTF. As DNA, the CDR3 is TGTGCCAGCAGCTTAGACGCGGTCTCTAACTATGGCTACACCTTC. This chain joins TRBV7-9 and TRBJ1-2; no clear D gene. Germline V gives CDR1 SEHNR, CDR2 FQNEAQ (reference sequence). The CDR3 sequence is 15 residues long. The V end was cut by 1 base, the J end by 0 bases, with 9 bases between.

This chain uses TRBV7-2 with TRBJ2-7; D remains unclear. Germline CDR1 SGHTA, CDR2 FQGNSA. The V end lost 5 bases, the J end lost 3 bases, and 8 bases lay between the germline ends. This CDR3 region has 12 residues. CDR3: CASSPSGYEQYF. The CDR3 DNA is TGTGCCAGCAGCCCCTCGGGCTACGAGCAGTACTTC.